This T cell receptor (beta chain) is drawn from a study of blood T cell repertoires in COVID-19. V shed 5 bases and J shed 2 bases, with 16 bases lying between them. The CDR3 runs to 15 residues. Germline CDR1 MGHRA, CDR2 YSYEKL. Profiled with immunoSEQ multiplex PCR; TCRdb holds only in-frame clones, not every one. The data show 75,000 to 80,000 clones, around 88% seen once. The J gene is TRBJ2-7, the V gene TRBV4-1; TRBD2 might be the D (5 bases). The source is a human donor in a cohort sampled during active COVID-19. Sequencing was performed on peripheral blood. The CDR3 DNA reads TGCGCCAGCAGCAAAAGACTGGGAGATGCCTACGAGCAGTACTTC. Protein sequence: CASSKRLGDAYEQYF.